These T cell receptor beta chains were read from a single sample in a study of CD8 T cells in Susac syndrome. TCRdb re-analysed the immunoSEQ multiplex PCR reads in MiXCR, keeping a single row per CDR3 protein. The table has under 200,000 distinct CDR3 sequences, roughly 94% seen once. Sequenced: CD4+ T cells from PBMCs. Every receptor here comes from a human donor in good health. CDR3s include the opening cysteine and the closing phenylalanine or tryptophan. Each record gives: CDR3 length, clone size, J gene, D gene, V gene, CDR3 protein, CDR3 DNA. D genes are given only for firm matches. Clone sizes are given selectively: once, few, many, or a class where the clone is expanded.

len: 14
abundance: NA
j_gene: TRBJ1-2
d_gene: NA
v_gene: TRBV20-1
CDR3aa: CSGPTPTANYGYTF
CDR3nt: TGCAGTGGACCGACACCCACAGCTAACTATGGCTACACCTTC

len: 12
abundance: NA
j_gene: TRBJ1-2
d_gene: NA
v_gene: TRBV30
CDR3aa: CAWSSRQGGYTF
CDR3nt: TGTGCCTGGAGTTCTCGGCAGGGTGGCTACACCTTC

len: 15
abundance: NA
j_gene: TRBJ2-7
d_gene: NA
v_gene: TRBV3-1
CDR3aa: CASSQEPSPRNEQYF
CDR3nt: TGTGCCAGCAGCCAAGAGCCGAGCCCCCGGAACGAGCAGTACTTC

len: 13
abundance: once
j_gene: TRBJ2-3
d_gene: TRBD2
v_gene: TRBV13
CDR3aa: CASSFGGLADQYF
CDR3nt: TGTGCCAGCAGCTTTGGGGGACTAGCGGACCAGTATTTT

len: 15
abundance: NA
j_gene: TRBJ2-1
d_gene: NA
v_gene: TRBV7-2
CDR3aa: CASSSGGRLEYEQFF
CDR3nt: TGTGCCAGCAGCTCCGGGGGGCGATTGGAATATGAGCAGTTCTTC

len: 16
abundance: NA
j_gene: TRBJ2-5
d_gene: NA
v_gene: TRBV29-1
CDR3aa: CSVALRLARGRETQYF
CDR3nt: TGCAGCGTTGCTTTGCGGCTAGCTCGGGGTCGAGAGACCCAGTACTTC

len: 15
abundance: NA
j_gene: TRBJ2-3
d_gene: TRBD2
v_gene: TRBV2
CDR3aa: CASSEGLAGADTQYF
CDR3nt: TGTGCCAGCAGTGAGGGGCTAGCGGGAGCTGATACGCAGTATTTT

len: 15
abundance: NA
j_gene: TRBJ2-5
d_gene: NA
v_gene: TRBV5-1
CDR3aa: CASTKTAPLVETQYF
CDR3nt: TGCGCCAGCACAAAGACGGCGCCCTTGGTAGAGACCCAGTACTTC

len: 14
abundance: NA
j_gene: TRBJ1-6
d_gene: NA
v_gene: TRBV18
CDR3aa: CASSPRTEDSPLHF
CDR3nt: TGTGCCAGCTCACCGAGGACAGAGGATTCACCCCTCCACTTT

len: 14
abundance: NA
j_gene: TRBJ2-5
d_gene: TRBD2
v_gene: TRBV12-3/TRBV12-4
CDR3aa: CASSSGPGGETQYF
CDR3nt: TGTGCCAGCAGTTCGGGACCCGGGGGGGAGACCCAGTACTTC

len: 11
abundance: NA
j_gene: TRBJ1-2
d_gene: NA
v_gene: TRBV6-5
CDR3aa: CASSDYYGYTF
CDR3nt: TGTGCCAGCAGTGACTATTATGGCTACACCTTC

len: 13
abundance: NA
j_gene: TRBJ2-7
d_gene: TRBD2
v_gene: TRBV9
CDR3aa: CASTRGVGAEQYF
CDR3nt: TGTGCCAGCACCCGGGGGGTAGGGGCCGAGCAGTACTTC

len: 15
abundance: NA
j_gene: TRBJ1-4
d_gene: NA
v_gene: TRBV3-1
CDR3aa: CASSLGTEDFAKLFF
CDR3nt: TGTGCCAGCAGCCTGGGGACGGAGGATTTCGCTAAACTGTTTTTT

len: 14
abundance: NA
j_gene: TRBJ1-6
d_gene: TRBD1
v_gene: TRBV12-3/TRBV12-4
CDR3aa: CASTRQGVRSPLHF
CDR3nt: TGTGCCAGCACCCGACAGGGTGTAAGGTCACCCCTCCACTTT

len: 16
abundance: NA
j_gene: TRBJ2-1
d_gene: TRBD2
v_gene: TRBV27
CDR3aa: CASSSLTSGGADEQFF
CDR3nt: TGTGCCAGCAGTTCTCTGACTAGCGGGGGGGCTGATGAGCAGTTCTTC

len: 15
abundance: NA
j_gene: TRBJ2-2
d_gene: NA
v_gene: TRBV15
CDR3aa: CATSRGKSVTGELFF
CDR3nt: TGTGCCACCAGCAGAGGCAAGAGTGTCACCGGGGAGCTGTTTTTT

len: 14
abundance: NA
j_gene: TRBJ1-4
d_gene: NA
v_gene: TRBV7-9
CDR3aa: CASNPTGTNEKLFF
CDR3nt: TGTGCCAGCAACCCGACAGGAACTAATGAAAAACTGTTTTTT

len: 14
abundance: NA
j_gene: TRBJ1-5
d_gene: NA
v_gene: TRBV11-2
CDR3aa: CASSLGSVGQPQHF
CDR3nt: TGTGCCAGCAGCTTAGGGTCAGTGGGTCAGCCCCAGCATTTT

len: 16
abundance: NA
j_gene: TRBJ2-1
d_gene: TRBD2
v_gene: TRBV24-1
CDR3aa: CATSGTSGRFFNEQFF
CDR3nt: TGTGCCACCAGTGGGACTAGCGGGAGGTTTTTTAATGAGCAGTTCTTC

len: 12
abundance: NA
j_gene: TRBJ2-5
d_gene: NA
v_gene: TRBV20-1
CDR3aa: CSAPDQQETQYF
CDR3nt: TGCAGTGCCCCGGACCAGCAGGAGACCCAGTACTTC

len: 11
abundance: NA
j_gene: TRBJ2-5
d_gene: NA
v_gene: TRBV5-4
CDR3aa: CASSWQETQYF
CDR3nt: TGTGCCAGCAGCTGGCAGGAGACCCAGTACTTC

len: 15
abundance: NA
j_gene: TRBJ2-6
d_gene: NA
v_gene: TRBV12-3/TRBV12-4
CDR3aa: CASSFRGSGANVLTF
CDR3nt: TGTGCCAGCAGTTTTAGGGGCTCTGGGGCCAACGTCCTGACTTTC

len: 16
abundance: NA
j_gene: TRBJ2-3
d_gene: NA
v_gene: TRBV12-3/TRBV12-4
CDR3aa: CASRESIGAGTDTQYF
CDR3nt: TGTGCCAGCAGGGAGAGCATAGGAGCGGGCACAGATACGCAGTATTTT

len: 16
abundance: NA
j_gene: TRBJ1-6
d_gene: NA
v_gene: TRBV5-6
CDR3aa: CASSSLFRGDRSPLHF
CDR3nt: TGTGCCAGCAGCTCCTTGTTCCGAGGGGACCGATCACCCCTCCACTTT

len: 18
abundance: NA
j_gene: TRBJ2-3
d_gene: NA
v_gene: TRBV24-1
CDR3aa: CATSDLGEGDLSTDTQYF
CDR3nt: TGTGCCACCAGTGATTTAGGGGAAGGGGATCTCTCTACAGATACGCAGTATTTT

len: 14
abundance: once
j_gene: TRBJ1-3
d_gene: TRBD1
v_gene: TRBV30
CDR3aa: CAWSTGVQGNTIYF
CDR3nt: TGTGCCTGGAGTACAGGGGTTCAAGGAAACACCATATATTTT

len: 15
abundance: NA
j_gene: TRBJ2-6
d_gene: NA
v_gene: TRBV9
CDR3aa: CASSVGVSGANVLTF
CDR3nt: TGTGCCAGCAGCGTAGGAGTCTCTGGGGCCAACGTCCTGACTTTC

len: 13
abundance: NA
j_gene: TRBJ2-1
d_gene: NA
v_gene: TRBV11-2
CDR3aa: CASSLAALNEQFF
CDR3nt: TGTGCCAGCAGCTTAGCTGCCTTGAATGAGCAGTTCTTC

len: 14
abundance: NA
j_gene: TRBJ2-7
d_gene: TRBD1
v_gene: TRBV25-1
CDR3aa: CASSDRGLGYEQYF
CDR3nt: TGTGCCAGCAGTGATAGGGGGCTTGGATACGAGCAGTACTTC

len: 13
abundance: NA
j_gene: TRBJ2-5
d_gene: NA
v_gene: TRBV29-1
CDR3aa: CSAAPSQQETQYF
CDR3nt: TGCAGCGCCGCCCCCTCGCAGCAAGAGACCCAGTACTTC

len: 13
abundance: NA
j_gene: TRBJ2-7
d_gene: NA
v_gene: TRBV5-4
CDR3aa: CASSQTRPYEQYF
CDR3nt: TGTGCCAGCAGCCAAACTCGACCTTACGAGCAGTACTTC

len: 12
abundance: NA
j_gene: TRBJ2-6
d_gene: NA
v_gene: TRBV30
CDR3aa: CAWSSSTLVLTF
CDR3nt: TGTGCCTGGAGTTCTAGTACATTGGTCCTGACTTTC

len: 15
abundance: NA
j_gene: TRBJ2-1
d_gene: NA
v_gene: TRBV5-4
CDR3aa: CASSSPGGESNEQFF
CDR3nt: TGTGCCAGCAGCTCCCCAGGTGGGGAATCCAATGAGCAGTTCTTC

len: 13
abundance: NA
j_gene: TRBJ2-3
d_gene: NA
v_gene: TRBV29-1
CDR3aa: CSVGVASSDTQYF
CDR3nt: TGCAGCGTTGGAGTGGCTAGTTCAGATACGCAGTATTTT

len: 14
abundance: once
j_gene: TRBJ2-2
d_gene: NA
v_gene: TRBV9
CDR3aa: CASSPPRDTGELFF
CDR3nt: TGTGCCAGCAGCCCCCCCCGGGACACCGGGGAGCTGTTTTTT

len: 13
abundance: once
j_gene: TRBJ1-1
d_gene: NA
v_gene: TRBV30
CDR3aa: CAWSLQGNTEAFF
CDR3nt: TGTGCCTGGAGTCTCCAGGGGAACACTGAAGCTTTCTTT

len: 12
abundance: once
j_gene: TRBJ1-5
d_gene: NA
v_gene: TRBV10-3
CDR3aa: CAISEGDQPQHF
CDR3nt: TGTGCCATCAGTGAAGGGGATCAGCCCCAGCATTTT

len: 14
abundance: few
j_gene: TRBJ2-3
d_gene: TRBD2
v_gene: TRBV6-5
CDR3aa: CASKGLASTDTQYF
CDR3nt: TGTGCCAGCAAGGGACTAGCTTCTACAGATACGCAGTATTTT

len: 15
abundance: NA
j_gene: TRBJ2-1
d_gene: NA
v_gene: TRBV9
CDR3aa: CASSGSAGLGNEQFF
CDR3nt: TGTGCCAGCAGCGGATCCGCGGGGCTCGGCAATGAGCAGTTCTTC

len: 14
abundance: NA
j_gene: TRBJ2-5
d_gene: NA
v_gene: TRBV5-1
CDR3aa: CASSVSGGQETQYF
CDR3nt: TGCGCCAGCAGCGTCTCCGGGGGCCAAGAGACCCAGTACTTC

len: 13
abundance: NA
j_gene: TRBJ2-3
d_gene: NA
v_gene: TRBV9
CDR3aa: CASSDPKGDTQYF
CDR3nt: TGTGCCAGCAGCGACCCCAAGGGGGATACGCAGTATTTT

len: 16
abundance: NA
j_gene: TRBJ2-5
d_gene: TRBD2
v_gene: TRBV3-1
CDR3aa: CASSQGSGSPQETQYF
CDR3nt: TGTGCCAGCAGCCAAGGGAGCGGGAGTCCCCAAGAGACCCAGTACTTC

len: 15
abundance: once
j_gene: TRBJ2-6
d_gene: NA
v_gene: TRBV12-3/TRBV12-4
CDR3aa: CASSPWGAGANVLTF
CDR3nt: TGTGCCAGCAGCCCCTGGGGGGCTGGGGCCAACGTCCTGACTTTC

len: 14
abundance: NA
j_gene: TRBJ2-3
d_gene: TRBD2
v_gene: TRBV12-5
CDR3aa: CASGFGLAADTQYF
CDR3nt: TGTGCTAGTGGTTTCGGACTAGCGGCAGATACGCAGTATTTT

len: 14
abundance: NA
j_gene: TRBJ2-1
d_gene: NA
v_gene: TRBV7-2
CDR3aa: CASSLGASTNEQFF
CDR3nt: TGTGCCAGCAGCTTAGGTGCCTCAACCAATGAGCAGTTCTTC

len: 15
abundance: NA
j_gene: TRBJ2-3
d_gene: NA
v_gene: TRBV7-2
CDR3aa: CASSLGGTLTDTQYF
CDR3nt: TGTGCCAGCAGCTTGGGCGGGACGCTCACAGATACGCAGTATTTT

len: 15
abundance: NA
j_gene: TRBJ2-5
d_gene: TRBD1
v_gene: TRBV12-3/TRBV12-4
CDR3aa: CASSKGQGEYETQYF
CDR3nt: TGTGCCAGCAGCAAAGGACAGGGGGAATATGAGACCCAGTACTTC

len: 15
abundance: NA
j_gene: TRBJ1-5
d_gene: TRBD1
v_gene: TRBV7-2
CDR3aa: CASSLSGGGNQPQHF
CDR3nt: TGTGCCAGCAGCTTATCAGGGGGAGGCAATCAGCCCCAGCATTTT

len: 17
abundance: NA
j_gene: TRBJ2-6
d_gene: NA
v_gene: TRBV29-1
CDR3aa: CSVDIGQGLSGANVLTF
CDR3nt: TGCAGCGTTGACATCGGGCAGGGACTCTCTGGGGCCAACGTCCTGACTTTC

len: 15
abundance: NA
j_gene: TRBJ1-6
d_gene: TRBD1
v_gene: TRBV27
CDR3aa: CASSDRGPYNSPLHF
CDR3nt: TGTGCCAGCAGTGACAGGGGGCCCTATAATTCACCCCTCCACTTT

len: 12
abundance: NA
j_gene: TRBJ1-1
d_gene: TRBD1
v_gene: TRBV12-3/TRBV12-4
CDR3aa: CASRTNRGGAFF
CDR3nt: TGTGCCAGCAGGACGAACAGGGGGGGAGCTTTCTTT

len: 16
abundance: once
j_gene: TRBJ2-4
d_gene: TRBD1
v_gene: TRBV19
CDR3aa: CASSILGQLAKNIQYF
CDR3nt: TGTGCCAGTAGTATCCTGGGACAGCTAGCCAAAAACATTCAGTACTTC

len: 14
abundance: NA
j_gene: TRBJ2-1
d_gene: NA
v_gene: TRBV3-1
CDR3aa: CASSQGGGGNEQFF
CDR3nt: TGTGCCAGCAGTCAAGGGGGCGGAGGGAATGAGCAGTTCTTC

len: 12
abundance: NA
j_gene: TRBJ2-3
d_gene: NA
v_gene: TRBV7-9
CDR3aa: CASSFVTGTQYF
CDR3nt: TGTGCCAGCAGCTTTGTCACGGGTACGCAGTATTTT

len: 14
abundance: NA
j_gene: TRBJ2-3
d_gene: TRBD2
v_gene: TRBV20-1
CDR3aa: CSATMGGDTDTQYF
CDR3nt: TGCAGTGCCACTATGGGGGGGGACACAGATACGCAGTATTTT

len: 14
abundance: NA
j_gene: TRBJ1-2
d_gene: NA
v_gene: TRBV6-6
CDR3aa: CASSYLGRIYGYTF
CDR3nt: TGTGCCAGCAGTTACTTAGGCAGAATCTATGGCTACACCTTC

len: 14
abundance: NA
j_gene: TRBJ2-1
d_gene: TRBD2
v_gene: TRBV25-1
CDR3aa: CASTGTSGPYEQFF
CDR3nt: TGTGCCAGCACAGGGACTAGCGGGCCGTATGAGCAGTTCTTC

len: 16
abundance: NA
j_gene: TRBJ1-4
d_gene: NA
v_gene: TRBV5-1
CDR3aa: CASSTGPVVANEKLFF
CDR3nt: TGCGCCAGCAGCACAGGACCGGTTGTAGCTAATGAAAAACTGTTTTTT

len: 12
abundance: NA
j_gene: TRBJ1-1
d_gene: NA
v_gene: TRBV30
CDR3aa: CAWTRAGTEAFF
CDR3nt: TGTGCCTGGACCCGGGCGGGCACTGAAGCTTTCTTT

len: 14
abundance: NA
j_gene: TRBJ1-5
d_gene: TRBD1
v_gene: TRBV29-1
CDR3aa: CSARQGGSNQPQHF
CDR3nt: TGCAGCGCCAGACAGGGAGGTAGCAATCAGCCCCAGCATTTT